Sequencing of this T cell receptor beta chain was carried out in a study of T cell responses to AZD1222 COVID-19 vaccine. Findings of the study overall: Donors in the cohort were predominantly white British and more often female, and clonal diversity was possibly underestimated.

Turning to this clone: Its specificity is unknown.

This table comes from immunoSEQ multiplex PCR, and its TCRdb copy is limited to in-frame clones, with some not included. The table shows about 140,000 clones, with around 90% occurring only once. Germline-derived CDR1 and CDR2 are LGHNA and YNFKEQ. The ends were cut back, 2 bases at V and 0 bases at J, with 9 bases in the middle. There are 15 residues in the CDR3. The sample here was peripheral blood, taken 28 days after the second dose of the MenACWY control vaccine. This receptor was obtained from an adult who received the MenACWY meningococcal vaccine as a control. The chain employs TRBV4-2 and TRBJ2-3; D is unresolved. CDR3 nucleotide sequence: TGTGCCAGCAGCCAACCAATGACTAGCACAGATACGCAGTATTTT. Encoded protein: CASSQPMTSTDTQYF.